This entry is about one T cell receptor beta chain. As yet, its antigen is unknown. Germline loops: CDR1 LNHDA, CDR2 SQIVND (reference sequence). V was pared by 4 bases and J by 8 bases, with 10 bases of the junction left unmatched. The CDR3 covers 15 residues. Libraries were prepared by immunoSEQ multiplex PCR; TCRdb keeps only in-frame clonotypes and omits some of them. The top ten hold roughly 0.15% of the sample, which has about 2.4 million clones, approximately 94% seen once. This sample was taken from a study of shared clonotypes between healthy human individuals. General study findings and limits: When compared with the clonotypes that were shared by all four sorted-subset donors, the non-shared clonotypes turned out to have lower generation probabilities.

Specimen: naive CD4+ T cells sorted from blood. As to subset: CD45RA+ positively selected. The receptor was derived from a man aged 18 to 29 in good health. V gene TRBV19 combines with J gene TRBJ1-2, with 10 bases lining up with TRBD1. The CDR3 DNA is TGTGCCAGTAGTACCCCTCGGGACAGGGGTGCCGGCTACACCTTC. Translated, it gives CASSTPRDRGAGYTF.